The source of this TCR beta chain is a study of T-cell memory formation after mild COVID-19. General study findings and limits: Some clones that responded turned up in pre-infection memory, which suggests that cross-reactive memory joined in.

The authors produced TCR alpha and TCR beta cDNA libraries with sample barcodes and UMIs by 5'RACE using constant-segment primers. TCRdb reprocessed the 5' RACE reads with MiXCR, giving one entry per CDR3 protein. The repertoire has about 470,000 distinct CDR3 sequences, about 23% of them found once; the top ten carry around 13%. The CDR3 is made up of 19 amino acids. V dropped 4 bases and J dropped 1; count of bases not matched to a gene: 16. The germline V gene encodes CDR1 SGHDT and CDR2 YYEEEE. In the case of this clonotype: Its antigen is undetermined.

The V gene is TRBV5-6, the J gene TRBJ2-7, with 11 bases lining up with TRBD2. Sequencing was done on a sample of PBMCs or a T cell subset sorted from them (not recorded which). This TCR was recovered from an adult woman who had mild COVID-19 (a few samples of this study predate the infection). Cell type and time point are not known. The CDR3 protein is CASSPKERTSGLASYEQYF. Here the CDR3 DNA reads TGTGCCAGCAGCCCAAAGGAACGGACTAGCGGGCTTGCTTCCTACGAGCAGTACTTC. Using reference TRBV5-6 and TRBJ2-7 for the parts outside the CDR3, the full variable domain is DAGVTQSPTHLIKTRGQQVTLRCSPKSGHDTVSWYQQALGQGPQFIFQYYEEEERQRGNFPDRFSGHQFPNYSSELNVNALLLGDSALYLCASSPKERTSGLASYEQYFGPGTRLTVT.